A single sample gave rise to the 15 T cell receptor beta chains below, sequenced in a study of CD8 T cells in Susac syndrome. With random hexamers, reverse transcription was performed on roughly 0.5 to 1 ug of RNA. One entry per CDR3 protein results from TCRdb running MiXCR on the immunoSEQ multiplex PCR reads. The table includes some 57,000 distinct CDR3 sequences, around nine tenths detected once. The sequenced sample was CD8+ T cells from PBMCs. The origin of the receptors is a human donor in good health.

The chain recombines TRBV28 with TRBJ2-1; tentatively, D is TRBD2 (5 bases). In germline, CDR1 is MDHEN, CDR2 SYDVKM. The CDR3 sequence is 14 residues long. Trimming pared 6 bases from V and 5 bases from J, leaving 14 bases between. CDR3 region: CASRPRGNDNEQFF. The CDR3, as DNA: TGTGCCAGCAGACCCCGGGGTAACGACAATGAGCAGTTCTTC. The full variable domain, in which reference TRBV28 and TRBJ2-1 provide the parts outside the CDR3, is DVKVTQSSRYLVKRTGEKVFLECVQDMDHENMFWYRQDPGLGLRLIYFSYDVKMKEKGDIPEGYSVSREKKERFSLILESASTNQTSMYLCASRPRGNDNEQFFGPGTRLTVL.

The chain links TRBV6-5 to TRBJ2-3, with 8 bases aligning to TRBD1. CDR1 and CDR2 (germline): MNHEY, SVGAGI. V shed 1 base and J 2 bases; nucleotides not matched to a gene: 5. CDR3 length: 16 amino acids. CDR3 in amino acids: CASSYWTGWDTDTQYF. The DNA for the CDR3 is TGTGCCAGCAGTTACTGGACAGGGTGGGACACAGATACGCAGTATTTT.

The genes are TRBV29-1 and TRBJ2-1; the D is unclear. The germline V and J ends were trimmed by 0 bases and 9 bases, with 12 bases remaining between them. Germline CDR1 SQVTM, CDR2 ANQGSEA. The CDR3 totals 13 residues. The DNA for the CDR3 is TGCAGCGTTGAAGATCAAGGGCGTAGTGAGCAGTTCTTC. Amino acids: CSVEDQGRSEQFF.

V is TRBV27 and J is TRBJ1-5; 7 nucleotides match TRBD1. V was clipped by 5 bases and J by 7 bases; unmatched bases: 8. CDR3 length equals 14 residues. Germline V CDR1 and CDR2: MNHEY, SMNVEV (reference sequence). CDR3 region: CASSTTGRDQPQHF. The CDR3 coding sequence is TGTGCCAGCAGTACGACAGGGAGGGACCAGCCCCAGCATTTT.

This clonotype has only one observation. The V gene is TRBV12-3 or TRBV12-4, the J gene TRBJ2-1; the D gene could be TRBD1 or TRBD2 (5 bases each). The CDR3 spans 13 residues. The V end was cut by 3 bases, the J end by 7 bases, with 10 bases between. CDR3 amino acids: CASSLGVWNEQFF. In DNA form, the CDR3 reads TGTGCCAGCAGTTTGGGGGTATGGAATGAGCAGTTCTTC.

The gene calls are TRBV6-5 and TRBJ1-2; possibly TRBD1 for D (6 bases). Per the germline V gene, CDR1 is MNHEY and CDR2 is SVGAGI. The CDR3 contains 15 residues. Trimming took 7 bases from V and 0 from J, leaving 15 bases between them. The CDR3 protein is CASIGGADSNYGYTF. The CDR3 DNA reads TGTGCCAGCATCGGGGGGGCAGATTCTAACTATGGCTACACCTTC.

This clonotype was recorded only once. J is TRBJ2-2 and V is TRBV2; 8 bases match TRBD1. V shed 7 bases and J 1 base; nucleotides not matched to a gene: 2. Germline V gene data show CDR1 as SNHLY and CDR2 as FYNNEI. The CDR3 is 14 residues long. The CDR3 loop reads CASIGTGNTGELFF. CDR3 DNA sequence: TGTGCCAGCATTGGGACAGGGAACACCGGGGAGCTGTTTTTT.

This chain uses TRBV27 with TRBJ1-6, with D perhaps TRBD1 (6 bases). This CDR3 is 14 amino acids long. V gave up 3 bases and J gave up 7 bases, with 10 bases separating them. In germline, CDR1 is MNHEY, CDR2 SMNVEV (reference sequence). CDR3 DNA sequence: TGTGCCAGCAGTTTGGGAGGGGGGAATTCACCCCTCCACTTT. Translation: CASSLGGGNSPLHF.

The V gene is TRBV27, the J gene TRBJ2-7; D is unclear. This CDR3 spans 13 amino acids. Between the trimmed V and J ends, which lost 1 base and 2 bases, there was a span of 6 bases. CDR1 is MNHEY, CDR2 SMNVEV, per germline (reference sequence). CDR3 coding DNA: TGTGCCAGCAGTTTATATTTCACCTACGAGCAGTACTTC. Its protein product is CASSLYFTYEQYF.

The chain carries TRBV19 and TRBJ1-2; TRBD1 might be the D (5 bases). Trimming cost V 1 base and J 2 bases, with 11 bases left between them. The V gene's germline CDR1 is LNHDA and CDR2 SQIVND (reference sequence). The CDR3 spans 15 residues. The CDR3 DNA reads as TGTGCCAGTAGTATAGCAGTAGGACAAAACTATGGCTACACCTTC. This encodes CASSIAVGQNYGYTF.

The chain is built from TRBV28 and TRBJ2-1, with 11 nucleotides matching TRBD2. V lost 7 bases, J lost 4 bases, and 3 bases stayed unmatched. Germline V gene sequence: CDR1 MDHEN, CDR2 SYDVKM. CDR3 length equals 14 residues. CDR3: CASTPSGGYNEQFF. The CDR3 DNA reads TGTGCCAGCACTCCTAGCGGGGGGTACAATGAGCAGTTCTTC.

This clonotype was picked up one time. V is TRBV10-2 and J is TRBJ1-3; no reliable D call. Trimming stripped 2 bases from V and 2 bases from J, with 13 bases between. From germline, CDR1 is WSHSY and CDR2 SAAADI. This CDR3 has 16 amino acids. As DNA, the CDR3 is TGCGCCAGCAGTGAGAAGGGCAGGAAGGCTGGAAACACCATATATTTT. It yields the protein CASSEKGRKAGNTIYF.

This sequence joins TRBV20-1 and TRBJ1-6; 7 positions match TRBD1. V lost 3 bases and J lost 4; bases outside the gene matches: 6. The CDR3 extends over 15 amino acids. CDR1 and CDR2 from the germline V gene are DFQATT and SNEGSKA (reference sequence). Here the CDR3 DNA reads TGCAGTGCTAGGTCAGGGGGGGGGTATAATTCACCCCTCCACTTT. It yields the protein CSARSGGGYNSPLHF.

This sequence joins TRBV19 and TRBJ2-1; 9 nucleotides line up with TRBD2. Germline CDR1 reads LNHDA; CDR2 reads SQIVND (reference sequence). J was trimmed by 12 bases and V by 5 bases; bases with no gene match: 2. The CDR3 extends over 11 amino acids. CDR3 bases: TGTGCCAGTAGTGTGGGACTAGCGCAGTTCTTC. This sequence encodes CASSVGLAQFF.

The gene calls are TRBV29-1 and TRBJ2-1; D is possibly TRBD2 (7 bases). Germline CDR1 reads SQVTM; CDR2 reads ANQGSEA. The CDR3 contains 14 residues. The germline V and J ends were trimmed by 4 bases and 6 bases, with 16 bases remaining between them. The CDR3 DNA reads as TGCAGCGTTGCATTGGCGGGGGCTCTCAATGAGCAGTTCTTC. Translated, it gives CSVALAGALNEQFF.